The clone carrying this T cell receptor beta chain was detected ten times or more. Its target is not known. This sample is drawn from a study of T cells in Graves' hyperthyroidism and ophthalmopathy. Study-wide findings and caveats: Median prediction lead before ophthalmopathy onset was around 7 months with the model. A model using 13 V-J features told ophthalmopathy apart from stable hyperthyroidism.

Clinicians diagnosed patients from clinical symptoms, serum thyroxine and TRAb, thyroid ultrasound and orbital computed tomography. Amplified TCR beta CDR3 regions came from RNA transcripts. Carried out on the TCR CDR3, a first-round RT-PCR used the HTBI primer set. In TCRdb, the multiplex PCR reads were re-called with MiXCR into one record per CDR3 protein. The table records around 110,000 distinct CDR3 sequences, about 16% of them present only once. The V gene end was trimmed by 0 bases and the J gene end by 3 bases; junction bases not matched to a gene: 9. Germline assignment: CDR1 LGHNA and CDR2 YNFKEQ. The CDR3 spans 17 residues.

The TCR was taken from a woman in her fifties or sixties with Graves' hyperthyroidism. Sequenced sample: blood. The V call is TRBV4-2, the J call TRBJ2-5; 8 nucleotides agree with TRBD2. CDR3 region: CASSQDLYGTREETQYF. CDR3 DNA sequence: TGTGCCAGCAGCCAAGACCTGTATGGGACTAGGGAAGAGACCCAGTACTTC.